A single T cell receptor beta chain is shown here with its context. This specimen comes from a study of T cells in localized non-small cell lung cancer. V shed 2 bases, J shed 2 bases, and the junction held 6 bases outside the gene matches. The CDR3 covers 16 residues. CDR1 is MNHEY, CDR2 SMNVEV, per germline (reference sequence). Repertoires were generated with immunoSEQ multiplex PCR, while TCRdb's copy carries only in-frame clones and drops some. The sample includes 55,000 to 75,000 clones, approximately 90% of them seen just once. The V and J genes are TRBV27 and TRBJ1-1; TRBD1 matches 9 bases. This receptor was obtained from a man between 40 and 70 years old with stage I lung adenocarcinoma. The sequencing used peripheral blood, collected before any cancer treatment. CDR3: CASSLRGQGYNTEAFF. The DNA for the CDR3 is TGTGCCAGCAGTTTACGAGGACAGGGGTATAACACTGAAGCTTTCTTT.